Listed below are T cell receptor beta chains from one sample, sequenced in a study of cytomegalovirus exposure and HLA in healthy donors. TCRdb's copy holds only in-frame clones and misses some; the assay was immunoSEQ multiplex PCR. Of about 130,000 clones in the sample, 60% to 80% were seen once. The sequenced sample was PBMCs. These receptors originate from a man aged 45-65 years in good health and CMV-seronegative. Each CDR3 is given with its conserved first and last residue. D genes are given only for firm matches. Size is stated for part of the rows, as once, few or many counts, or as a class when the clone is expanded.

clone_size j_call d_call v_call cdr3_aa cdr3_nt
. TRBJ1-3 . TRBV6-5 CASRDPGWSGNTIYF TGTGCCAGCAGAGATCCAGGGTGGTCTGGAAACACCATATATTTT
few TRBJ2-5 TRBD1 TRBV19 CASSGTVGTQYF TGTGCCAGTAGTGGGACAGTCGGGACCCAGTACTTC
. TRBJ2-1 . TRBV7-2 CASSNAAIGEQFF TGTGCCAGCAGCAACGCGGCAATCGGGGAGCAGTTCTTC
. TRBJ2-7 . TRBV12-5 CASGLSHSQEQYF TGTGCTAGTGGTTTGTCCCATTCGCAGGAGCAGTACTTC
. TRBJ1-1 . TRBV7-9 CASSLGLAEAFF TGTGCCAGCAGCTTAGGGTTAGCTGAAGCTTTCTTT
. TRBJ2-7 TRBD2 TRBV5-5 CASNMRLADDEQYF TGTGCCAGCAACATGCGACTAGCCGACGACGAGCAGTACTTC
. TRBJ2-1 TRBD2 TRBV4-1 CASSLTAGLAGENEQFF TGCGCCAGCAGCCTCACTGCCGGACTAGCGGGAGAGAATGAGCAGTTCTTC
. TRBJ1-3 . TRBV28 CASSPPSSGNTIYF TGTGCCAGCAGTCCCCCGAGCTCTGGAAACACCATATATTTT
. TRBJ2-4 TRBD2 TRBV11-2 CASSFIGTSGRFDKNIQYF TGTGCCAGCAGCTTTATAGGGACTAGCGGGAGGTTTGACAAAAACATTCAGTACTTC
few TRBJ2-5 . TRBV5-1 CASSLGNTGQQETQYF TGCGCCAGCAGCTTGGGGAATACAGGTCAGCAAGAGACCCAGTACTTC
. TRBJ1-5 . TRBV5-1 CASSLDRGEPQHF TGCGCCAGCAGCTTGGATCGAGGCGAACCCCAGCATTTT
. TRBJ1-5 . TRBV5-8 CASSFWGGSNQPQHF TGTGCCAGCAGCTTCTGGGGAGGGAGCAATCAGCCCCAGCATTTT
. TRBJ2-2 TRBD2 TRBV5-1 CASSLSGLAGGPGTGELFF TGCGCCAGCAGCTTATCTGGACTAGCGGGAGGGCCTGGGACCGGGGAGCTGTTTTTT
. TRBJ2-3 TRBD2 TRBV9 CASKAGTSASTDTQYF TGTGCCAGCAAAGCCGGGACTAGCGCTTCCACAGATACGCAGTATTTT
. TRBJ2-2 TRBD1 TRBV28 CASSSSGQGFRELFF TGTGCCAGCAGTTCGTCCGGACAGGGCTTCCGGGAGCTGTTTTTT
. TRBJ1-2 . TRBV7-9 CASSLVGGSIGYTF TGTGCCAGCAGCTTAGTGGGAGGGAGCATCGGCTACACCTTC